This TCR beta chain was identified in a study of T cell responses to AZD1222 COVID-19 vaccine. The repertoire was sequenced with immunoSEQ multiplex PCR; TCRdb's copy has only in-frame clones and lacks some. The table includes some 120,000 clones, approximately 83% detected once. The CDR3 runs to 14 residues. Trimming shortened V by 1 base and J by 0 bases, and 5 bases separated the two germline ends. Germline assignment: CDR1 SGHTA and CDR2 FQGNSA. Turning to this clone: What it recognizes is unknown.

General observations from the study: The donors showed a predominance of white British ancestry and of females, with possible underestimation of clonal diversity. Repertoire samples came only from after the peak T cell response. Targeting of unmutated variant regions was reportedly seen in nearly half of spike-specific TCRs.

The rearrangement links TRBV7-2 to TRBJ2-3; D might be TRBD2 (5 bases). The source material was peripheral blood, sampled on day 0 of AZD1222 vaccination. This sequence originates from an adult in good health. CDR3 protein: CASSLGTSTDTQYF. The CDR3 nucleotides read TGTGCCAGCAGCTTAGGGACTAGCACAGATACGCAGTATTTT.